Reported below is one T cell receptor beta chain. Its recognized antigen is unknown. Base qualities are not at hand, and no much larger clone is one base apart. TCRbeta CDR3 regions were amplified from genomic DNA by means of the immunoSEQ Assay, a bias-controlled multiplex PCR. As for how the authors treated the data: Within the assay, amplification of reference gene primers was used to estimate how many nucleated cells each sample contained. To quantify the absolute abundance of each unique TCRbeta CDR3 rearrangement, sequence reads were collapsed and filtered. For each sample, productive Simpson clonality was calculated as the square root of Simpson's diversity index across productive rearrangements. In TCRdb, the immuneACCESS table is reduced to in-frame sequences with V and J assigned. These tables do not hold every clone; where another copy was compared, an unresolved V gene accounts for under half, and the others remain unexplained. The DNA was the basis for D and trimming; V, J and clone size are from that table. Across this sample there are more than 150,000 clones, with around 86% seen only once. The ten top clones hold about 6% of the sample.

The data stem from a study of blood T cell repertoires in COVID-19 (dated by TCRdb to the early 2020s). Regarding the study in general: Collaborator samples came from the United States, Italy and Spain and covered acute and convalescent phases of COVID-19. The prospective study material was composed of cDNA or gDNA derived from T cells, B-cell-depleted T cells, or PBMCs. The dataset comprised deeply sampled blood TCRbeta repertoires from subjects exposed to, actively infected with, or recovered from COVID-19. The repertoires were released in a freely available public database intended as a resource for research on the immune response to SARS-CoV-2. The samples were drawn from two sources: the first 160 participants of the ongoing ImmuneRACE study, and fewer than 1,500 subjects contributed by 6 global collaborators. The sample metadata nearly always contained a de-identified subject ID, COVID-19 status, age in years and sex. Where available, HLA class I and class II types were obtained from metadata supplied by the sample provider rather than from assay-based typing.

Each collaborating institution followed its own protocols to collect whole blood in K2EDTA tubes. For TCRbeta analysis, collaborator samples were shipped as frozen whole blood, as isolated PBMCs, or as DNA extracted from either sample type. The CDR3 holds 14 amino acids from the cysteine to the phenylalanine. The only DNA kept is the CDR3, 42 bases in frame from the first base. Trimming takes 6 bases off V and 3 bases off J; junction bases not matched to a gene: 7. Based on the germline V gene, the CDR1 and CDR2 sequences are SGDLS and YYNGEE. The paper's findings and limits, for the study overall: Clinical and demographic metadata were provided uncurated, with the amount varying by source and participant.

The receptor was isolated from a middle-aged woman with acute or convalescent COVID-19. The chain joins TRBV9 to TRBJ1-2; the junction holds 8 bases that match TRBD1. Sequencing used peripheral blood. The sequenced DNA: TGTGCCAGCACGCGGACAGGGAAGGACTATGGCTACACCTTC. It is translated as CASTRTGKDYGYTF.